This entry lists 32 T cell receptor beta chains sequenced from one sample in a study of shared clonotypes between healthy human individuals. Naive CD8 populations comprised CD45RO-negative cells positively selected for CCR7, excluding terminally differentiated effector memory CD45RA+ cells. Produced via immunoSEQ multiplex PCR; TCRdb's table is partial and in-frame only. Here the sample spans about 2.2 million clones, just under 95% being singletons. Specimen: naive CD8+ T cells from PBMCs. Receptors were obtained from a man younger than 30 in good health. Some clones in this sample may be carry-over from other donors' samples.

The chain couples TRBV7-6 to TRBJ2-3; tentatively, D is TRBD1 or TRBD2 (6 bases each). This CDR3 has 13 residues. Germline CDR1 SGHVS, CDR2 FNYEAQ. V was shortened by 9 bases and J by 3 bases, with 13 bases between the two germline ends. This CDR3 is CASQGRITDTQYF. The DNA of the CDR3 is TGTGCCAGTCAGGGGAGGATAACAGATACGCAGTATTTT.

The rearrangement uses TRBV11-3 and TRBJ2-7; no reliable D call. The germline gives CDR1 SGHNT, CDR2 YENEEA. Trimming removed 5 bases at V and 3 bases at J, with 11 bases between. This CDR3 region has 13 residues. CDR3 nucleotides: TGTGCCAGCAGCCCCGCCTGGGGCTACGAGCAGTACTTC. Translated, it gives CASSPAWGYEQYF. The whole variable domain, filled in from reference TRBV11-3 and TRBJ2-7, reads EAGVVQSPRYKIIEKKQPVAFWCNPISGHNTLYWYLQNLGQGPELLIRYENEEAVDDSQLPKDRFSAERLKGVDSTLKIQPAELGDSAVYLCASSPAWGYEQYFGPGTRLTVT.

This clone occurred a few times. The chain combines TRBV6-6 with TRBJ1-1; D gene unclear. The V gene lost 6 bases and the J gene lost 4 bases, with 12 bases spanning the gap. CDR1 and CDR2 from the germline V gene are MNHNY and SVGAGI (reference sequence). The CDR3 spans 13 residues. Here the CDR3 DNA reads TGTGCCAGCAGGCAACAGAGCTCCACTGAAGCTTTCTTT. This gives the protein CASRQQSSTEAFF.

This chain connects TRBV27 to TRBJ1-2, with 7 positions matching TRBD1. CDR1 MNHEY and CDR2 SMNVEV come from the germline V gene (reference sequence). This CDR3 is 15 amino acids long. V was clipped by 5 bases and J by 2 bases; unmatched bases: 8. The CDR3 nucleotides are TGTGCCAGCAGTCCCCAGGGGGGAAAGAACTATGGCTACACCTTC. Its translation is CASSPQGGKNYGYTF.

This clone was counted a single time. The V and J genes are TRBV4-2 and TRBJ2-5; perhaps TRBD1 as D (6 bases). The CDR3 consists of 18 residues. Germline assignment: CDR1 LGHNA and CDR2 YNFKEQ. Trimming pared 4 bases from V and 4 bases from J, leaving 25 bases between. CDR3 DNA sequence: TGTGCCAGCAGCCCCAACATAGCCCCGGTGGGGGCCGGAGAGACCCAGTACTTC. It yields the protein CASSPNIAPVGAGETQYF.

This clone came up once. V usage is TRBV5-1 and J usage is TRBJ2-5; D may be TRBD2 (5 bases). The CDR3 contains 14 residues. Trimming left V 4 bases short and J 10 bases short, with 20 bases between. CDR1 and CDR2 from the germline V gene are SGHRS and YFSETQ. In DNA, the CDR3 is TGCGCCAGCAGCCAAACTAGGGCGGCTGCCGGCCAGTACTTC. Its protein product is CASSQTRAAAGQYF.

The V gene is TRBV10-2, the J gene TRBJ2-5; 9 bases are a match to TRBD2. The germline V gene has CDR1 WSHSY and CDR2 SAAADI. V lost 6 bases to trimming and J lost 5 bases; unmatched junction nucleotides: 13. The CDR3 is 16 residues long. The CDR3 is CASSPGLADQGETQYF. CDR3 coding DNA: TGCGCCAGCAGCCCGGGACTAGCTGACCAGGGGGAGACCCAGTACTTC.

V is TRBV19 and J is TRBJ1-2, with 9 positions matching TRBD1. The germline gives CDR1 LNHDA, CDR2 SQIVND (reference sequence). The CDR3 is 15 residues long. V lost 7 bases to trimming and J lost 0 bases; unmatched junction nucleotides: 6. CDR3 sequence (DNA): TGTGCCAGTACCGACGGGACAGGGCCTAACTATGGCTACACCTTC. Amino acids: CASTDGTGPNYGYTF.

The chain is built from TRBV7-2 and TRBJ1-5; D may be TRBD1 (5 bases). The V gene lost 5 bases and the J gene lost 6 bases, with 17 bases spanning the gap. Looked up from germline, CDR1 is SGHTA and CDR2 is FQGNSA. The CDR3 is 15 residues long. The chain's CDR3 is CASSQGTTNAQPQHF. DNA for the CDR3: TGTGCCAGCAGCCAAGGGACCACGAATGCTCAGCCCCAGCATTTT.

This rearrangement joins TRBV5-4 to TRBJ2-1; D is possibly TRBD1 or TRBD2 (5 bases each). The CDR3 extends over 15 amino acids. Germline lookup yields CDR1 SGHNT and CDR2 YYREEE (reference sequence). The germline V and J ends were trimmed by 1 base and 0 bases, with 8 bases remaining between them. CDR3 in amino acids: CASSLWGTSYNEQFF. Here the CDR3 DNA reads TGTGCCAGCAGCTTGTGGGGGACCTCCTACAATGAGCAGTTCTTC.

The genes are TRBV19 and TRBJ1-1; D may be TRBD1 (5 bases). The CDR3 is 11 amino acids. The ends were cut back, 7 bases at V and 3 bases at J, with 6 bases in the middle. CDR1 is LNHDA and CDR2 is SQIVND in the germline V gene (reference sequence). CDR3 nucleotide sequence: TGTGCCAGTAAAGGGGACACTGAAGCTTTCTTT. Translating gives CASKGDTEAFF.

V usage is TRBV30 and J usage is TRBJ2-1; D is unclear. Trimming removed 2 bases from V and 2 bases from J, with 7 bases in between. Germline V gene data show CDR1 as GTSNPN and CDR2 as SVGIG (reference sequence). The CDR3 runs to 13 residues. DNA for the CDR3: TGTGCCTGGAGTCTGGCAGCCTACAATGAGCAGTTCTTC. Translated, it gives CAWSLAAYNEQFF.

The genes are TRBV4-1 and TRBJ2-7; 8 bases line up with TRBD1. Germline lookup yields CDR1 MGHRA and CDR2 YSYEKL. V lost 8 bases, J lost 3 bases, and 12 bases stayed unmatched. The CDR3 has 15 amino acids. The CDR3 reads CASSSPRGPNYEQYF. DNA of the CDR3: TGCGCCAGCTCGAGCCCCAGGGGGCCAAACTACGAGCAGTACTTC.

For the CDR3, the DNA is TGCAGCGTTGAAGAGCCGGGGGCAACAGGCTACACCTTC. It specifies CSVEEPGATGYTF. The rearrangement uses TRBV29-1 and TRBJ1-2; D is perhaps TRBD1 (6 bases). Germline V gives CDR1 SQVTM, CDR2 ANQGSEA. Deletions cut 0 bases from V and 8 bases from J, with 13 bases between. The CDR3 loop spans 13 amino acids.

This chain connects TRBV5-8 to TRBJ1-4; the D is unclear. There are 14 residues in the CDR3. The V end was cut by 0 bases, the J end by 6 bases, with 9 bases between. The germline V gene encodes CDR1 SGHTS and CDR2 YDEGEE. CDR3 loop: CASSLANKDEKLFF. The CDR3 nucleotides are TGTGCCAGCAGCTTGGCCAACAAGGATGAAAAACTGTTTTTT.

The J gene is TRBJ2-6, the V gene TRBV5-4; 10 bases are shared with TRBD2. The CDR3 has 18 residues. The V segment lost 2 bases and the J segment 4 bases; nucleotides outside the gene matches: 9. Germline-derived CDR1 and CDR2 are SGHNT and YYREEE (reference sequence). As DNA, the CDR3 is TGTGCCAGCAGCTTTTCCCCCAATAGCGGGAGGGGGGCCAACGTCCTGACTTTC. Its translation: CASSFSPNSGRGANVLTF.

The chain recombines TRBV4-1 with TRBJ1-5, with D tentatively TRBD1 (5 bases). This CDR3 is built from 18 residues. Germline CDR1 MGHRA, CDR2 YSYEKL. Trimming took off 0 bases at V and 2 bases at J, with 17 bases between the two ends. The CDR3 region is CASSQDPQGKVRNQPQHF. The DNA of the CDR3 is TGCGCCAGCAGCCAAGATCCCCAGGGCAAGGTCCGCAATCAGCCCCAGCATTTT.

This clone appeared a single time. This same CDR3 is encoded by further DNA sequences in the sample. The V call is TRBV9, the J call TRBJ2-2; D is unresolved. V shed 0 bases and J shed 5 bases, with 5 bases lying between them. Germline assignment: CDR1 SGDLS and CDR2 YYNGEE. This CDR3 spans 13 amino acids. The CDR3 sequence is CASSVAGTGELFF. The DNA of the CDR3 is TGTGCCAGCAGCGTAGCGGGTACCGGGGAGCTGTTTTTT.

The rearrangement joins TRBV27 to TRBJ2-7; TRBD1 agrees at 10 bases. Trimming cost V 1 base and J 2 bases; bases outside gene matches: 2. This CDR3 has 15 residues. Per the germline V gene, CDR1 is MNHEY and CDR2 is SMNVEV (reference sequence). CDR3 sequence (DNA): TGTGCCAGCAGTTTATTGGACAGGGGGGCCTACGAGCAGTACTTC. Translated: CASSLLDRGAYEQYF.

The gene calls are TRBV7-6 and TRBJ2-1; TRBD2 matches at 8 bases. The CDR3 covers 16 residues. Germline CDR1 and CDR2: SGHVS and FNYEAQ. Trimming took 5 bases from V and 7 from J; bases not matched to a gene: 13. CDR3 in amino acids: CASSAFLSGSANEQFF. The CDR3 DNA follows: TGTGCCAGCAGCGCATTTTTAAGCGGGAGTGCTAATGAGCAGTTCTTC.

This chain connects TRBV28 to TRBJ2-1, with D possibly TRBD2 on 6 matching bases. The CDR3 extends over 17 amino acids. CDR1 and CDR2 from the germline V gene are MDHEN and SYDVKM. Trimming stripped 5 bases from V and 0 bases from J, with 17 bases between. The CDR3 coding sequence is TGTGCCAGCAGTCCTCTTAGGGCGGGAAGCTCCTACAATGAGCAGTTCTTC. Translating gives CASSPLRAGSSYNEQFF.

The chain uses TRBV14 and TRBJ2-1; D is possibly TRBD1 (6 bases). The CDR3 is 14 amino acids. Trimming shortened V by 7 bases and J by 3 bases, and 13 bases separated the two germline ends. Looked up from germline, CDR1 is SGHDN and CDR2 is FVKESK. CDR3 protein: CASTQDSFYNEQFF. The CDR3 nucleotides are TGTGCCAGCACCCAGGACAGTTTCTACAATGAGCAGTTCTTC.

The chain links TRBV7-8 to TRBJ2-3; TRBD2 matches at 11 bases. Trimming removed 3 bases from V and 0 bases from J; junction bases left unmatched: 8. The CDR3 extends over 18 amino acids. Germline V gene data show CDR1 as SGHVS and CDR2 as FQNEAQ. The CDR3 DNA is TGTGCCAGCAGCTTCAAACTAGCGGGAGCTTTTAGCACAGATACGCAGTATTTT. It translates to CASSFKLAGAFSTDTQYF.

This chain links TRBV7-9 with TRBJ2-7; 10 bases are a match to TRBD1. The CDR3 length is 14 residues. J was trimmed by 3 bases and V by 3 bases; bases with no gene match: 2. Looked up from germline, CDR1 is SEHNR and CDR2 is FQNEAQ (reference sequence). The CDR3 DNA reads TGTGCCAGCAGCTTCCGGACAGGGGGCTACGAGCAGTACTTC. Its translation: CASSFRTGGYEQYF.

The chain carries TRBV6-5 and TRBJ2-7; no firm D call. The CDR3 has 14 residues. Looked up from germline, CDR1 is MNHEY and CDR2 is SVGAGI. V shed 0 bases and J shed 0 bases, with 6 bases lying between them. DNA for the CDR3: TGTGCCAGCAGTTACTCCGCATACTCCTACGAGCAGTACTTC. Its protein is CASSYSAYSYEQYF.

The V gene is TRBV2, the J gene TRBJ2-1; TRBD2 agrees at 7 bases. With 7 bases clipped from V and 10 bases from J, the junction kept 13 bases outside the gene matches. The germline gives CDR1 SNHLY, CDR2 FYNNEI. The CDR3 contains 14 residues. Written as DNA, the CDR3 is TGTGCCAGCATGGGGAGGGCGAGAGAATGGGAGCAGTTCTTC. This gives the protein CASMGRAREWEQFF.

The genes are TRBV4-2 and TRBJ1-2; a possible D gene is TRBD1 (6 bases). V was shortened by 0 bases and J by 8 bases, with 16 bases between the two germline ends. The CDR3 runs to 15 residues. Germline CDR1 reads LGHNA; CDR2 reads YNFKEQ. This CDR3 is CASSQETDSILGYTF. In DNA form, the CDR3 reads TGTGCCAGCAGCCAAGAGACGGACAGCATATTAGGCTACACCTTC.

CDR3 in amino acids: CASGFDGPPPGYTF. CDR3 nucleotides: TGTGCCAGCGGCTTCGACGGACCCCCTCCTGGCTACACCTTC. The chain has TRBV28 and TRBJ1-2; D is uncertain. The CDR3 runs 14 residues. The ends were cut back, 8 bases at V and 7 bases at J, with 20 bases in the middle. The V gene's germline CDR1 is MDHEN and CDR2 SYDVKM.

The chain recombines TRBV4-2 with TRBJ2-1; weak D call: TRBD1 (6 bases). Germline V gene sequence: CDR1 LGHNA, CDR2 YNFKEQ. The V end was cut by 1 base, the J end by 4 bases, with 14 bases between. The CDR3 has 16 amino acids. This CDR3 reads CASSQGPGAEYNEQFF. The CDR3 DNA follows: TGTGCCAGCAGCCAAGGGCCAGGGGCCGAATACAATGAGCAGTTCTTC.

In its sample, this clone was seen once. The same CDR3 arises from other DNA sequences in this sample as well. V usage is TRBV9 and J usage is TRBJ2-1; D is unresolved. This CDR3 is 15 amino acids long. V lost 0 bases, J lost 4 bases, and 11 bases lay in between. Germline CDR1 SGDLS, CDR2 YYNGEE. The DNA for the CDR3 is TGTGCCAGCAGCGTAGTCCCCGGGCCATACAATGAGCAGTTCTTC. Translating gives CASSVVPGPYNEQFF.

The chain employs TRBV6-1 and TRBJ1-3, with 8 bases matching TRBD1. V shed 7 bases and J 3 bases; nucleotides not matched to a gene: 5. Germline CDR1 and CDR2: MNHNS and SASEGT. The CDR3 length is 14 residues. The CDR3: CASNPGGGGNTIYF. The CDR3 DNA is TGTGCCAGCAATCCAGGGGGCGGTGGAAACACCATATATTTT.

This clone appeared a single time. The chain links TRBV28 to TRBJ2-2; D possibly corresponds to TRBD1 (6 bases). Trimming pared 5 bases from V and 5 bases from J, leaving 12 bases between. This CDR3 is built from 14 residues. Germline loops: CDR1 MDHEN, CDR2 SYDVKM. The CDR3 spells CASSREDRTGELFF. CDR3 DNA: TGTGCCAGCAGTCGAGAGGACAGAACCGGGGAGCTGTTTTTT. Drawing the rest from reference TRBV28 and TRBJ2-2, the complete variable domain is DVKVTQSSRYLVKRTGEKVFLECVQDMDHENMFWYRQDPGLGLRLIYFSYDVKMKEKGDIPEGYSVSREKKERFSLILESASTNQTSMYLCASSREDRTGELFFGEGSRLTVL.